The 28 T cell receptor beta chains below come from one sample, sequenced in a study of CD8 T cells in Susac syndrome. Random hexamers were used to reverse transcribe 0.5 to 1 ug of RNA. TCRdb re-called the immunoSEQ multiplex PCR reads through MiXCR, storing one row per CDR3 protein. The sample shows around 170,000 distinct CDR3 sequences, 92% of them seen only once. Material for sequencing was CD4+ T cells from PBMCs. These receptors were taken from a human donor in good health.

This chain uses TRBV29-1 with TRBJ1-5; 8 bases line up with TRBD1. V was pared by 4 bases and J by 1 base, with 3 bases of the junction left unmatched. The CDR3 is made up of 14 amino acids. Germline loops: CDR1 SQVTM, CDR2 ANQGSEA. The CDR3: CSVVDRGSNQPQHF. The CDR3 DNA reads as TGCAGCGTTGTAGACAGGGGAAGCAATCAGCCCCAGCATTTT.

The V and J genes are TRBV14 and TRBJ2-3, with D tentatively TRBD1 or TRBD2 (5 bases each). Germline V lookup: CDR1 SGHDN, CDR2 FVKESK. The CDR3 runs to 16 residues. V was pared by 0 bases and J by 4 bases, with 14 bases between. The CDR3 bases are TGTGCCAGCAGCCAAGATCGTGGGACGGCAGCAGATACGCAGTATTTT. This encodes CASSQDRGTAADTQYF.

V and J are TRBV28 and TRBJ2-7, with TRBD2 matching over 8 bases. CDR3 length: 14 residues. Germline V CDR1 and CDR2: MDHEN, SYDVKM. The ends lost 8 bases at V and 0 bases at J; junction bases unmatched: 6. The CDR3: CASRGSGNSYEQYF. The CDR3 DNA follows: TGTGCCAGCCGTGGTAGCGGGAACTCCTACGAGCAGTACTTC.

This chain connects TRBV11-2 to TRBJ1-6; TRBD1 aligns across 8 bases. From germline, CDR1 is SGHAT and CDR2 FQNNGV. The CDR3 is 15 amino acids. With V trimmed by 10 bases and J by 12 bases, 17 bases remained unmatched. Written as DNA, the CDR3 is TGTGCCACCACCACCACGACAGGGGCCTTCGGACCCCTCCACTTT. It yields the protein CATTTTTGAFGPLHF.

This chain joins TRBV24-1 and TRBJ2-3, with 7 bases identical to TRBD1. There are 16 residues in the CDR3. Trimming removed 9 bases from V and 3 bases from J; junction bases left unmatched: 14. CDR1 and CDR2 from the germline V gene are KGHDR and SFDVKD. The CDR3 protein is CATSKRGRGSTDTQYF. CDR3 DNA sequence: TGTGCCACCTCCAAGAGGGGCAGGGGGAGTACAGATACGCAGTATTTT.

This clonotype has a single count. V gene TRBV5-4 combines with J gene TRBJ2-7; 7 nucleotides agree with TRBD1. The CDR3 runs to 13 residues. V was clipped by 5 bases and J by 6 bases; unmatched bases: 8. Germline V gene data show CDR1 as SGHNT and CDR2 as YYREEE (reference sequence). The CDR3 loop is CASSRSDRAEQYF. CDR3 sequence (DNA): TGTGCCAGCAGTCGCTCCGACAGGGCCGAGCAGTACTTC.

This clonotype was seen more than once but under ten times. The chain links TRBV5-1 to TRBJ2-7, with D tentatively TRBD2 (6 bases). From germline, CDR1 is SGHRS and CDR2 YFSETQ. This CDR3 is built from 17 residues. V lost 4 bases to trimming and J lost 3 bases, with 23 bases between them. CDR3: CASSPTWTRRGNYEQYF. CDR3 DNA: TGCGCCAGCAGCCCAACCTGGACGAGGAGGGGAAACTACGAGCAGTACTTC.

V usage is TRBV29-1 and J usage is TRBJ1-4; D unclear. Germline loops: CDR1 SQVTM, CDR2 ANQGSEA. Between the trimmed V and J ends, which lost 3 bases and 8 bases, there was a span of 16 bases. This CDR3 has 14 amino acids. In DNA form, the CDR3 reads TGCAGCGTTGAGACTGGGGTGGTTGGGGAAAAACTGTTTTTT. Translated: CSVETGVVGEKLFF.

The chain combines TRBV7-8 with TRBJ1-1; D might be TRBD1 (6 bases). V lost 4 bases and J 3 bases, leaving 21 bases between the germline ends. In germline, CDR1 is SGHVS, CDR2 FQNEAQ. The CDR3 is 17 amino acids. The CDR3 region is CASSSDRLLRRHTEAFF. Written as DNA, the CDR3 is TGTGCCAGCAGCTCTGACAGGTTGCTACGGCGCCACACTGAAGCTTTCTTT.

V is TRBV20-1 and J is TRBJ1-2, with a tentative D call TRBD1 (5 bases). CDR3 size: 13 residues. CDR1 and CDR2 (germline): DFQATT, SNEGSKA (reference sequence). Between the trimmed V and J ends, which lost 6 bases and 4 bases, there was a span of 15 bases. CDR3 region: CSARDSFSYGYTF. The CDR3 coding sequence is TGCAGTGCCCGAGACAGTTTCTCCTATGGCTACACCTTC.

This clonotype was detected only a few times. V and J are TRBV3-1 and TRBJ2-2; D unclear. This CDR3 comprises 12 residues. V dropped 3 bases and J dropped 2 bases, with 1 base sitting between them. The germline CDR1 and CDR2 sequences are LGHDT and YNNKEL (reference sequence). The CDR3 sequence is CASSHNTGELFF. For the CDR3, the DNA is TGTGCCAGCAGCCATAACACCGGGGAGCTGTTTTTT.

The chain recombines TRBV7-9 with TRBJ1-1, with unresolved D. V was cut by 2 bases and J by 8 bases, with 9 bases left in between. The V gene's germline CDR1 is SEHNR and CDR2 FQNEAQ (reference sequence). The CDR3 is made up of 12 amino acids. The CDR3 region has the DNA TGTGCCAGCAGCTTATACGAAGGAGAAGCTTTCTTT. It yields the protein CASSLYEGEAFF.

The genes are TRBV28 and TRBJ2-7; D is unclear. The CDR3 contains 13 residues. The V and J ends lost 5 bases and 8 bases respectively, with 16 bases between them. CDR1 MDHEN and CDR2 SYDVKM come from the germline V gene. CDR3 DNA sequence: TGTGCCAGCAGTCAACCCTCGGGCCCCAAGCAGTACTTC. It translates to CASSQPSGPKQYF.

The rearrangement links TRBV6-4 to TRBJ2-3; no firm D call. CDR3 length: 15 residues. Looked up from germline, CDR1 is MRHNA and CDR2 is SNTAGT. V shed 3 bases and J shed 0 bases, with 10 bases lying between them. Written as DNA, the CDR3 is TGTGCCAGCAGTGATCTCGGGTCTAGCACAGATACGCAGTATTTT. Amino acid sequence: CASSDLGSSTDTQYF.

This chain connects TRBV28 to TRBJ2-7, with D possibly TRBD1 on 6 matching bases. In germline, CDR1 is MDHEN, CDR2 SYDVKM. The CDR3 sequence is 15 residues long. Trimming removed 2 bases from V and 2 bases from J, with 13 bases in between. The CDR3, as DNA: TGTGCCAGCAGTTTAGGCGCCGGGACACCCTACGAGCAGTACTTC. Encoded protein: CASSLGAGTPYEQYF.

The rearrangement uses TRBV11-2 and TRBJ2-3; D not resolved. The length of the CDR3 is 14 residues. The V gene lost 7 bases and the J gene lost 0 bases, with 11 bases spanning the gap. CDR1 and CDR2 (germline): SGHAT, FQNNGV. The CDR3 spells CASTPGASTDTQYF. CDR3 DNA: TGTGCCAGCACCCCCGGAGCCAGCACAGATACGCAGTATTTT.

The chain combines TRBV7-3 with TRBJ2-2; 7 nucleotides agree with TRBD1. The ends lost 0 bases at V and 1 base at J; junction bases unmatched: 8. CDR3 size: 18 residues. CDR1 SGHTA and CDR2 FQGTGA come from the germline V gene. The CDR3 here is CASSLTARGIRNTGELFF. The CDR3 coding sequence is TGTGCCAGCAGCTTAACTGCCAGGGGGATTCGGAACACCGGGGAGCTGTTTTTT.

The DNA for the CDR3 is TGTGCCATCAGAGGTCGACTCCCTGGGCACACTGAAGCTTTCTTT. Protein: CAIRGRLPGHTEAFF. The chain joins TRBV10-3 to TRBJ1-1; D not resolved. This CDR3 is built from 15 residues. CDR1 is ENHRY, CDR2 SYGVKD, per germline. V lost 6 bases and J lost 3, with 17 bases in between.

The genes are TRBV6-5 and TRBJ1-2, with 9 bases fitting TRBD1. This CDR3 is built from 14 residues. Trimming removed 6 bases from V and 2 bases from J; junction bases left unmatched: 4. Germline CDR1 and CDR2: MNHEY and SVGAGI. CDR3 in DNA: TGTGCCAGCAGGCCGGGACAGGGCAACTATGGCTACACCTTC. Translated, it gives CASRPGQGNYGYTF.

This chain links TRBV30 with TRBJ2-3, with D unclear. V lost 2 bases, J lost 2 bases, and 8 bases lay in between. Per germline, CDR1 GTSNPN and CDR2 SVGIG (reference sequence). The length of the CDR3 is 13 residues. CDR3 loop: CAWSPRFTDTQYF. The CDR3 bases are TGTGCCTGGAGTCCCCGCTTCACAGATACGCAGTATTTT.

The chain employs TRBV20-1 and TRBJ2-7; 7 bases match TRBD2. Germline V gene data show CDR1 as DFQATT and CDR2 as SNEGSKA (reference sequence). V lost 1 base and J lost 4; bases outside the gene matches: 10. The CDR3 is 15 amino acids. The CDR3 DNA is TGCAGTGCTAGAGTGCGGCGCGGGGGACGTTACGAGCAGTACTTC. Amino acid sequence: CSARVRRGGRYEQYF.

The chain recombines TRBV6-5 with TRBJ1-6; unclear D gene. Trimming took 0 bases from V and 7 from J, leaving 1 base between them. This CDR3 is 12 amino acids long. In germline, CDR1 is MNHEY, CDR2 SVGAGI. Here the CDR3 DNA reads TGTGCCAGCAGTTACTCGAATTCACCCCTCCACTTT. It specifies CASSYSNSPLHF.

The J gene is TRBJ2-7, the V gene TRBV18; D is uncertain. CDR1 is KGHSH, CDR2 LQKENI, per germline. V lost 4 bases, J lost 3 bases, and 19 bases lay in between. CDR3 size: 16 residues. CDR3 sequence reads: CASSLHPRPGHYEQYF. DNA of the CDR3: TGTGCCAGCTCACTCCACCCCAGGCCCGGGCACTACGAGCAGTACTTC.

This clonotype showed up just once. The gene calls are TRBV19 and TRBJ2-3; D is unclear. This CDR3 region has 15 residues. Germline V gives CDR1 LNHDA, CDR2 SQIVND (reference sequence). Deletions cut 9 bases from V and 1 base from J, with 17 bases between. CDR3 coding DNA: TGTGCCAGCAAAAGTTCGCCCAGCCGCACAGATACGCAGTATTTT. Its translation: CASKSSPSRTDTQYF.

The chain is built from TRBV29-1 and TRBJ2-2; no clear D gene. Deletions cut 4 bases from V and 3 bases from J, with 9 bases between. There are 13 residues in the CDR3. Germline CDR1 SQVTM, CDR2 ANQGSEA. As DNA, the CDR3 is TGCAGCGTTGGGGATAGGTACACCGGGGAGCTGTTTTTT. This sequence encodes CSVGDRYTGELFF.

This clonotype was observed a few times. The CDR3 protein is CAISESRETQYF. The CDR3, as DNA: TGTGCCATCAGTGAGTCGCGGGAGACCCAGTACTTC. The chain carries TRBV10-3 and TRBJ2-5, with D unclear. Germline CDR1 reads ENHRY; CDR2 reads SYGVKD. V was clipped by 0 bases and J by 5 bases, with 4 bases between them. The CDR3 runs to 12 residues.

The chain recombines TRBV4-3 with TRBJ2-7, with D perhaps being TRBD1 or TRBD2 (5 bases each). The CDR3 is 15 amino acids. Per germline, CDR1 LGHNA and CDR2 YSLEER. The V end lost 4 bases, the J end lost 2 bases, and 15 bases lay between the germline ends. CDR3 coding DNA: TGCGCCAGCAGCCCTACCCCCCAGGGAGCCTACGAGCAGTACTTC. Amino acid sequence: CASSPTPQGAYEQYF.

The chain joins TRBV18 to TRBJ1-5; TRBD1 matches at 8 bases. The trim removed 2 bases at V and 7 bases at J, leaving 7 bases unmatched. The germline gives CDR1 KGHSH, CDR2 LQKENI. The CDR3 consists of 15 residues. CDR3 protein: CASSPLAGGGQPQHF. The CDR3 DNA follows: TGTGCCAGCTCACCATTGGCAGGGGGCGGACAGCCCCAGCATTTT. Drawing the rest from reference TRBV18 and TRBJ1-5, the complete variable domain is NAGVMQNPRHLVRRRGQEARLRCSPMKGHSHVYWYRQLPEEGLKFMVYLQKENIIDESGMPKERFSAEFPKEGPSILRIQQVVRGDSAAYFCASSPLAGGGQPQHFGDGTRLSIL.